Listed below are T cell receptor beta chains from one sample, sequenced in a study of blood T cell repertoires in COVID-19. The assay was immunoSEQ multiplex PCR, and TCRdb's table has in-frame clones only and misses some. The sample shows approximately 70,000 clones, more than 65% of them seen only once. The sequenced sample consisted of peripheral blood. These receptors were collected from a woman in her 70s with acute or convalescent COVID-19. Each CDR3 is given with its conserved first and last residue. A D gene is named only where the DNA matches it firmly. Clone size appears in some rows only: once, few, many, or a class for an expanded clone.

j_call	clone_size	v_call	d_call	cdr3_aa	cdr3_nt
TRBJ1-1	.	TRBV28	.	CASSPPQERRAFF	TGTGCCAGCAGTCCACCTCAGGAAAGGCGAGCTTTCTTT
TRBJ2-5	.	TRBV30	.	CAWRSPGGETQYF	TGTGCCTGGAGGTCTCCGGGTGGGGAGACCCAGTACTTC
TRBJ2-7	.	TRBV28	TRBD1	CASSRQGAVREQYF	TGTGCCAGCAGTCGACAGGGGGCAGTTCGCGAGCAGTACTTC
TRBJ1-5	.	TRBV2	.	CASRRDPGNQPQHF	TGTGCCAGCAGGCGGGACCCGGGGAATCAGCCCCAGCATTTT
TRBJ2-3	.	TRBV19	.	CACSEGGQEDTQYF	TGTGCCTGCTCGGAGGGGGGGCAAGAAGATACGCAGTATTTT
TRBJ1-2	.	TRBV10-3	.	CAIISGREDYGYTF	TGTGCCATCATTTCGGGTCGGGAGGACTATGGCTACACCTTC
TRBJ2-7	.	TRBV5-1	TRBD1	CASSLRRQGNIYEQYF	TGCGCCAGCAGCTTGCGACGACAGGGTAATATCTACGAGCAGTACTTC
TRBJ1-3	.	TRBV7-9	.	CASSRGGSGNTIYF	TGTGCCAGCAGTCGAGGGGGCTCTGGAAACACCATATATTTT
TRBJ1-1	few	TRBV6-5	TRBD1	CASSEGAGNTEAFF	TGTGCCAGCAGCGAGGGGGCGGGTAACACTGAAGCTTTCTTT
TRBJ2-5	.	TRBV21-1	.	CASCPVRYQETQYF	TGTGCCAGCTGCCCGGTGAGGTACCAAGAGACCCAGTACTTC
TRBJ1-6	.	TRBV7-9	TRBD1	CASSSTGDSPLHF	TGTGCCAGCAGTTCGACAGGGGACTCACCCCTCCACTTT
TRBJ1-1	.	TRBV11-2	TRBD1	CASSPIPKQGAGTEAFF	TGTGCCAGCAGCCCCATCCCGAAACAGGGGGCAGGGACTGAAGCTTTCTTT
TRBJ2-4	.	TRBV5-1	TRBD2	CASSSGLAYNIQYF	TGCGCCAGCAGCTCGGGACTAGCGTACAACATTCAGTACTTC
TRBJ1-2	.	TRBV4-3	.	CASSQVVSGLMAGTF	TGCGCCAGCAGCCAAGTGGTATCAGGTTTGATGGCTGGCACCTTC
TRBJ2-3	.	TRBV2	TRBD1	CASSGMGQESDTQYF	TGTGCCAGCAGTGGAATGGGACAGGAGAGCGATACGCAGTATTTT
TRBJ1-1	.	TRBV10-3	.	CAISESGLGAVEDTEAFF	TGTGCCATCAGTGAGTCTGGATTGGGGGCGGTTGAGGACACTGAAGCTTTCTTT
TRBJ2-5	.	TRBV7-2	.	CASSSSTQPIETQYF	TGTGCCAGCAGCTCCTCGACACAGCCCATAGAGACCCAGTACTTC
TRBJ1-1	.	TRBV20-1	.	CSASGVNTEAFF	TGCAGTGCTAGTGGCGTGAACACTGAAGCTTTCTTT
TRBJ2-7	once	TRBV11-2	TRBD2	CASSFQAGSLGVGEQYF	TGTGCCAGCAGCTTCCAAGCGGGATCACTGGGAGTAGGAGAGCAGTACTTC
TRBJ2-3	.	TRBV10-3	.	CAISLRMQDSDTQYF	TGTGCCATCAGCCTAAGGATGCAGGACTCAGATACGCAGTATTTT
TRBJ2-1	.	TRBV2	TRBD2	CASTSGSYNEQFF	TGTGCCAGCACTAGCGGGAGTTACAATGAGCAGTTCTTC
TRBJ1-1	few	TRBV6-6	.	CASSYGGVYTEAFF	TGTGCCAGCAGTTACGGAGGGGTTTACACTGAAGCTTTCTTT
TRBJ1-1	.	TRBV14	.	CASSQDFYSGTEAFF	TGTGCCAGCAGCCAAGATTTCTATTCTGGCACTGAAGCTTTCTTT
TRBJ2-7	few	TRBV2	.	CASSDDNFEQYF	TGTGCCAGCAGTGATGACAACTTCGAGCAGTACTTC
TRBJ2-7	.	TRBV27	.	CASSFLTGTYEQYF	TGTGCCAGCAGTTTTCTCACAGGGACCTACGAGCAGTACTTC
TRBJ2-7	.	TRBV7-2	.	CASSLGGDQSSYEQYF	TGTGCCAGCAGCTTAGGGGGGGACCAGAGCTCCTACGAGCAGTACTTC
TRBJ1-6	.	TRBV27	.	CASASLQGGNSPLHF	TGTGCCAGTGCAAGTCTCCAGGGCGGCAATTCACCCCTCCACTTT
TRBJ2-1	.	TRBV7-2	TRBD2	CASSRGLAGNNEQFF	TGTGCCAGCAGCAGGGGACTAGCGGGGAACAATGAGCAGTTCTTC
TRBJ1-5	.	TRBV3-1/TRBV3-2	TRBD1	CASSLNTGADQPQHF	TGTGCCAGCAGCCTAAATACAGGGGCGGATCAGCCCCAGCATTTT
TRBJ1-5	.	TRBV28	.	CASSLYSGNLNQPQHF	TGTGCCAGCAGTTTATACTCGGGGAACCTCAATCAGCCCCAGCATTTT
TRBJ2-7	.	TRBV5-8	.	CASSPGPGIYEQYF	TGTGCCAGCAGCCCCGGCCCCGGGATCTACGAGCAGTACTTC
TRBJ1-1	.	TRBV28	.	CASSSIQGNTEAFF	TGTGCCAGCAGTTCGATACAGGGCAACACTGAAGCTTTCTTT
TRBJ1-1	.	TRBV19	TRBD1	CASSQGQGRAEAFF	TGTGCCAGTAGTCAAGGACAGGGGAGGGCTGAAGCTTTCTTT
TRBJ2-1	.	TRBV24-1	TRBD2	CATSDPRPTSGRANEQFF	TGTGCCACCAGTGACCCTCGGCCGACTAGCGGGAGGGCCAATGAGCAGTTCTTC
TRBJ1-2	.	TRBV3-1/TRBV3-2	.	CASSQGGRGLDGYTF	TGTGCCAGCAGCCAAGGCGGACGGGGTCTTGATGGCTACACCTTC
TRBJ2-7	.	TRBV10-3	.	CAISQGRSYEQYF	TGTGCCATCAGTCAGGGGCGATCCTACGAGCAGTACTTC
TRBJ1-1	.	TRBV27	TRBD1	CASSSTGMNTEAFF	TGTGCCAGCAGTTCGACAGGGATGAACACTGAAGCTTTCTTT
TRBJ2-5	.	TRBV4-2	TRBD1	CASSQVRGQETQYF	TGTGCCAGCAGCCAAGTCAGGGGGCAAGAGACCCAGTACTTC
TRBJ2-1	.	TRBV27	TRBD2	CASSGTRLAGSDEQFF	TGTGCCAGCAGTGGCACGCGACTAGCGGGATCGGATGAGCAGTTCTTC
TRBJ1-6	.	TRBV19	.	CASSIDQVSGSPLHF	TGTGCCAGTAGTATAGATCAAGTGTCGGGGTCACCCCTCCACTTT
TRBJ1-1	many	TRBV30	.	CAWRRTLRMNTEAFF	TGTGCCTGGAGGAGAACCCTTCGCATGAACACTGAAGCTTTCTTT
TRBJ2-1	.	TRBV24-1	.	CATSDPKQDFSYNEQFF	TGTGCCACCAGTGACCCAAAACAGGATTTTTCCTACAATGAGCAGTTCTTC
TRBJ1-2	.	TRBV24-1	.	CATSEGARVGYTF	TGTGCCACCAGTGAGGGGGCCAGGGTGGGCTACACCTTC
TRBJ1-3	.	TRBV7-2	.	CASSPSRSGNTIYF	TGTGCCAGCAGCCCGAGCCGTTCCGGAAACACCATATATTTT
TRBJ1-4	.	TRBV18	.	CASSRNSGENEKLFF	TGTGCCAGCTCACGGAACTCGGGGGAAAATGAAAAACTGTTTTTT
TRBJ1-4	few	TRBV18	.	CASSPLGRTNEKLFF	TGTGCCAGCTCACCACTGGGGCGCACTAATGAAAAACTGTTTTTT
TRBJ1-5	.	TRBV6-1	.	CASSDEGSTQPQHF	TGTGCCAGCAGTGATGAGGGAAGCACTCAGCCCCAGCATTTT
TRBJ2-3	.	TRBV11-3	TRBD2	CASSQGTSGSTDTQYF	TGTGCCAGCAGCCAAGGGACTAGCGGGAGCACAGATACGCAGTATTTT
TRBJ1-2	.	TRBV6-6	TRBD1	CASSYETGTVYGYTF	TGTGCCAGCAGTTACGAGACAGGGACCGTCTATGGCTACACCTTC
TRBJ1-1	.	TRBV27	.	CASSLNSKNTEAFF	TGTGCCAGCAGTTTAAACTCAAAAAACACTGAAGCTTTCTTT
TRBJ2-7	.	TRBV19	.	CASSSQVGLYEQYF	TGTGCCAGTAGTTCTCAGGTTGGCCTCTACGAGCAGTACTTC
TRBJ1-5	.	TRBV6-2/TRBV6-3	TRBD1	CASSPRGRTGSNQPQHF	TGTGCCAGCAGCCCCCGGGGGAGGACAGGAAGCAATCAGCCCCAGCATTTT
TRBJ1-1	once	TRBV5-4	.	CASSLVGLEAFF	TGTGCCAGCAGCTTGGTGGGCCTTGAAGCTTTCTTT
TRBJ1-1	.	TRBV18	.	CASSPGGIQPGTEAFF	TGTGCCAGCTCACCGGGAGGGATCCAACCGGGGACTGAAGCTTTCTTT
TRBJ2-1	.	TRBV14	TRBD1	CASRAGTETYNEQFF	TGTGCCAGCAGGGCCGGGACAGAGACCTACAATGAGCAGTTCTTC
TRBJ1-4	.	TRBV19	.	CASSILMTRTNEKLFF	TGTGCCAGTAGTATCTTGATGACACGAACTAATGAAAAACTGTTTTTT